This T cell receptor beta chain was obtained from a study of shared clonotypes between healthy human individuals. About this clone: Antigen unknown.

It was at deep level that the assay was run. Some clones are missing from TCRdb's copy, which holds only in-frame ones; the method was immunoSEQ multiplex PCR. The sample consists of a few million clones, roughly 92% of them appearing once. Broader study findings: Generally, naive subsets (rather than memory subsets) showed larger estimated richness. Clonotype sharing across donors was expected to vary with sequencing depth. A reduction in generation probabilities was seen for non-shared clonotypes relative to those shared by all four donors.

The CDR3 is made up of 14 amino acids. Deletions cut 3 bases from V and 2 bases from J, with 11 bases between. In germline, CDR1 is PRHDT, CDR2 FYEKMQ (reference sequence). The source material was naive CD4+ T cells sorted from blood. The subset was: CD45RA+ positively selected. The sequence was collected from a man aged 18 to 30 in good health. The gene calls are TRBV13 and TRBJ2-7; D perhaps matches TRBD2 (5 bases). The CDR3 protein is CASSFYSVPYEQYF. DNA for the CDR3: TGTGCCAGCAGCTTTTATAGCGTTCCCTACGAGCAGTACTTC.